This T cell receptor beta chain was recovered during a study of OX40 agonist ivuxolimab in advanced cancers. This table comes from immunoSEQ multiplex PCR, and its TCRdb copy is limited to in-frame clones, with some not included. The table shows around 15,000 clones, with about three quarters occurring only once. Germline V lookup: CDR1 SGDLS, CDR2 YYNGEE. This CDR3 has 15 residues. V lost 0 bases and J lost 5, with 12 bases in between. Whole-study results and caveats: CD4+ and CD8+ blood T cells expanded clonally by week 6 at 0.1 to 3.0 mg/kg.

The table lists this clone with a few counts. The target antigen is unknown. The sequences come from CD4+ or CD8+ T cells sorted from blood, collected in a trial of the OX40 agonist ivuxolimab. The receptor's source is an adult with an advanced solid tumor such as melanoma, head and neck, liver or kidney cancer. V is TRBV9 and J is TRBJ2-1; D may match TRBD1 or TRBD2 (5 bases each). In DNA, the CDR3 is TGTGCCAGCAGCGTAGGGGGGTATGTAGACAATGAGCAGTTCTTC. Protein: CASSVGGYVDNEQFF. The full variable domain, in which reference TRBV9 and TRBJ2-1 provide the parts outside the CDR3, is DSGVTQTPKHLITATGQRVTLRCSPRSGDLSVYWYQQSLDQGLQFLIQYYNGEERAKGNILERFSAQQFPDLHSELNLSSLELGDSALYFCASSVGGYVDNEQFFGPGTRLTVL.